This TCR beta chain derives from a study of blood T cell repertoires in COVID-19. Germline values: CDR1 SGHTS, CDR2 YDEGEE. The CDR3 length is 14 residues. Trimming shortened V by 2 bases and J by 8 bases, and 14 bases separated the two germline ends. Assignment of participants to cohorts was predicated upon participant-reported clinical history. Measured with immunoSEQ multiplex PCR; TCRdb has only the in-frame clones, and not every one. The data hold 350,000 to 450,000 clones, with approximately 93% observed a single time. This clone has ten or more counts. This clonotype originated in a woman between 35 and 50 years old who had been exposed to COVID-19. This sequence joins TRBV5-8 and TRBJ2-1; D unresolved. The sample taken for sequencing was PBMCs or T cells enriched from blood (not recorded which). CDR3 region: CASSFWLASHEQFF. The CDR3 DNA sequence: TGTGCCAGCAGCTTTTGGTTAGCATCGCATGAGCAGTTCTTC.